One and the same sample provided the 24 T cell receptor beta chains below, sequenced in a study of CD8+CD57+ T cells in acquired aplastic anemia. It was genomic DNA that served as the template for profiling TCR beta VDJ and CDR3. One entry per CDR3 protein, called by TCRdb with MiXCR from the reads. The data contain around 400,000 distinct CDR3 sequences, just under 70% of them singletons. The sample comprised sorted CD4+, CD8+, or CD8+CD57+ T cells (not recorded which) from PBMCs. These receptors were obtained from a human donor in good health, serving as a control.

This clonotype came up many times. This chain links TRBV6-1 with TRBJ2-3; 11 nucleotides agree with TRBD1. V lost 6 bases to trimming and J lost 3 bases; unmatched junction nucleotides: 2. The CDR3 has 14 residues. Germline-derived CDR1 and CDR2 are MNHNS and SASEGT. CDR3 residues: CASRDRGPTDTQYF. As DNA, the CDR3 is TGTGCCAGCAGGGACAGGGGGCCGACAGATACGCAGTATTTT.

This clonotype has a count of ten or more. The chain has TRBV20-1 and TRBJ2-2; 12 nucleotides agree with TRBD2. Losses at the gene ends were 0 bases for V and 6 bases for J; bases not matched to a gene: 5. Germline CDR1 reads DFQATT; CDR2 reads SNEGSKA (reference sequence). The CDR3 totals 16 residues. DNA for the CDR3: TGCAGTGCTAGAGAACTAGCGGGGGGCGGAGCCGGGGAGCTGTTTTTT. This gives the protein CSARELAGGGAGELFF.

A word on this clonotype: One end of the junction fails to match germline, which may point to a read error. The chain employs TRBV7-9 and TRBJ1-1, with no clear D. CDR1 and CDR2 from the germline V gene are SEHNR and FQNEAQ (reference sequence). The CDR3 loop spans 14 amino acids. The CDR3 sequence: CASSVDKGGTEALF. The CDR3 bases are TGTGCCAGCAGCGTTGACAAGGGAGGCACTGAAGCCCTCTTT.

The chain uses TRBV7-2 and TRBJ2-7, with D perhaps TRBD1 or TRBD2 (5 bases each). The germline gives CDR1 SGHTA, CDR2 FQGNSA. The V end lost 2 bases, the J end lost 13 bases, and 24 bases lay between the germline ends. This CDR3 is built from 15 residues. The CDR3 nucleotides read TGTGCCAGCAGCTTACAGGGTGTAGGAGGCTACACCTTCTACTTC. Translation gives CASSLQGVGGYTFYF.

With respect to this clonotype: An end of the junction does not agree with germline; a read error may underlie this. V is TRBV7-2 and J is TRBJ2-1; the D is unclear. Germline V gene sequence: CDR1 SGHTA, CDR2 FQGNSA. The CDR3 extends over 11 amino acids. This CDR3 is CASSFGDAQYF. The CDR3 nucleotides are TGTGCCAGCAGCTTCGGAGACGCGCAGTATTTC.

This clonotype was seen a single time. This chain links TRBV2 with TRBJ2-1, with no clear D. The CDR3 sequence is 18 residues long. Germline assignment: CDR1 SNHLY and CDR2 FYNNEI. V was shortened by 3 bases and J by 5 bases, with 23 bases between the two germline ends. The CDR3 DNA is TGTGCCAGCAGTGATCCAGGCAACGAAGGAGCCTATAACAATGAGCAGTTCTTC. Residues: CASSDPGNEGAYNNEQFF.

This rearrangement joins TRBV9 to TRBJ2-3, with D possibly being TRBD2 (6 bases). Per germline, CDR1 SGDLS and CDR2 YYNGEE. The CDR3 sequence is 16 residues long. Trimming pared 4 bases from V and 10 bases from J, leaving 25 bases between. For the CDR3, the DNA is TGTGCCAGCAGCTTGGCGGGACGAAGCTATACGCAGTCGCAGTATTTT. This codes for CASSLAGRSYTQSQYF.

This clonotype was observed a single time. As DNA, the CDR3 is TGTGCCAGCAGTTCCGGGACAGGGGGCACAGATACGCAGTATTTT. This translates into CASSSGTGGTDTQYF. The chain combines TRBV7-9 with TRBJ2-3; TRBD1 matches at 10 bases. Losses at the gene ends were 6 bases for V and 1 base for J; bases not matched to a gene: 4. CDR3 length: 15 amino acids. Germline V gene lookup returns CDR1 SEHNR and CDR2 FQNEAQ (reference sequence).

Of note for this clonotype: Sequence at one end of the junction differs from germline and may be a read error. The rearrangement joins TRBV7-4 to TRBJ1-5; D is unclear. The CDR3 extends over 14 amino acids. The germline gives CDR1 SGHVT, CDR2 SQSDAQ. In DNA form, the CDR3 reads TGTGCCAGCAGCTTAGCCAGGACCACGCCGCCTCAGAGCTTT. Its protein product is CASSLARTTPPQSF.

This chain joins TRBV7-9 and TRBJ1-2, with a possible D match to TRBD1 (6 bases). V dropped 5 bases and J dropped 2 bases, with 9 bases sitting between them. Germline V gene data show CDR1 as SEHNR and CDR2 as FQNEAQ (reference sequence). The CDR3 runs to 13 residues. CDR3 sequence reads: CASSRDMNYGYTF. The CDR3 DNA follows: TGTGCCAGCAGCAGGGACATGAACTATGGCTACACCTTC.

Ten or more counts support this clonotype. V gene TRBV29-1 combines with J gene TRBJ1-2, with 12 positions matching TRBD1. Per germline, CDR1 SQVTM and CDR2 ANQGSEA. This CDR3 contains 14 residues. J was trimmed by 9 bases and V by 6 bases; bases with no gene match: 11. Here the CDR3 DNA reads TGCAGCGTCGACACCGGGACAGGGGGCTTCCGCTACACCTTC. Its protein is CSVDTGTGGFRYTF.

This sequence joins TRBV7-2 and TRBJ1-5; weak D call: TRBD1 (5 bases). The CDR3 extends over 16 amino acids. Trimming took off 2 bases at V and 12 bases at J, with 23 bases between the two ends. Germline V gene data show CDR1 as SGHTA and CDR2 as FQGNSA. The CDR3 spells CASSLRGGRGAQGQHF. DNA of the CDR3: TGTGCCAGCAGCTTAAGGGGAGGTCGGGGAGCTCAGGGCCAGCATTTT.

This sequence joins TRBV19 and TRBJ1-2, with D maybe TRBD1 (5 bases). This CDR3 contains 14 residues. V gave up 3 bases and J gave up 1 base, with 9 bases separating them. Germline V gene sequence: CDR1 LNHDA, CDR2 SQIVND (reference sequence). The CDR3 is CASSIKGYNYGYTF. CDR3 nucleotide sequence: TGTGCCAGTAGTATTAAGGGGTATAACTATGGCTACACCTTC.

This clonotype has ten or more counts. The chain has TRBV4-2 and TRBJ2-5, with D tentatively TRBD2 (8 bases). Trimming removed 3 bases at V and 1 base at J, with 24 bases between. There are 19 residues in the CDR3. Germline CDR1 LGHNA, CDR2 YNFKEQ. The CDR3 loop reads CASSHPPGTAGASQETQYF. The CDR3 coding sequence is TGTGCCAGCAGCCACCCTCCAGGGACAGCGGGGGCTTCCCAAGAGACCCAGTACTTC.

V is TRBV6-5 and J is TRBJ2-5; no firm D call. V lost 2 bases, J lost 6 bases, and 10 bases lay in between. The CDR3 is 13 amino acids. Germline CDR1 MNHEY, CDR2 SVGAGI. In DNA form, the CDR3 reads TGTGCCAGCAGTTACGCAGGAAGGCAGACCCAGTACTTC. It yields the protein CASSYAGRQTQYF.

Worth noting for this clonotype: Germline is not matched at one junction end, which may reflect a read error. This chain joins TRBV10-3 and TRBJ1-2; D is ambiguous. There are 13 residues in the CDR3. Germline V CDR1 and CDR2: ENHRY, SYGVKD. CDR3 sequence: CAISECGNYGYAF. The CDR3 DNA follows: TGTGCCATCAGTGAGTGTGGGAACTACGGCTACGCCTTC.

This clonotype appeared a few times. The CDR3 coding sequence is TGCAGCGTTACTCTAGGACAGGGACGAACCCTTGGCTACACCTTC. Residues: CSVTLGQGRTLGYTF. The rearrangement joins TRBV29-1 to TRBJ1-2; TRBD1 agrees at 8 bases. The CDR3 contains 15 residues. V was pared by 5 bases and J by 7 bases, with 15 bases of the junction left unmatched. The V gene's germline CDR1 is SQVTM and CDR2 ANQGSEA.

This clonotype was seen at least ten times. Here the CDR3 reads CASSIPSGANVLTF. The CDR3, as DNA: TGTGCCAGTAGTATCCCCTCTGGGGCCAACGTCCTGACTTTC. The genes are TRBV19 and TRBJ2-6, with D hard to call. Germline lookup yields CDR1 LNHDA and CDR2 SQIVND (reference sequence). The CDR3 contains 14 residues. Between the trimmed V and J ends, which lost 3 bases and 0 bases, there was a span of 3 bases. Combining the CDR3 with reference TRBV19 and TRBJ2-6 gives the whole variable domain DGGITQSPKYLFRKEGQNVTLSCEQNLNHDAMYWYRQDPGQGLRLIYYSQIVNDFQKGDIAEGYSVSREKKESFPLTVTSAQKNPTAFYLCASSIPSGANVLTFGAGSRLTVL.

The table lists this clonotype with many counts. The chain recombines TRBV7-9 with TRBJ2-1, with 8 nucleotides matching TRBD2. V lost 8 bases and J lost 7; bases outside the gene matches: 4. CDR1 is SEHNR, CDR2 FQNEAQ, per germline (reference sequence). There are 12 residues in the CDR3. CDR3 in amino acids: CASYQRGNEQFF. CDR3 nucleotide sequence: TGTGCCAGCTACCAGCGGGGGAATGAGCAGTTCTTC.

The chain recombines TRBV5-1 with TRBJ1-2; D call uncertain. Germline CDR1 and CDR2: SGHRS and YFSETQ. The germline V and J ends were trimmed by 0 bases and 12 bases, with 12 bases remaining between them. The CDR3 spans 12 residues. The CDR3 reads CASSLGPSYDTF. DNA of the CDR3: TGCGCCAGCAGCTTGGGCCCAAGTTACGACACCTTC.

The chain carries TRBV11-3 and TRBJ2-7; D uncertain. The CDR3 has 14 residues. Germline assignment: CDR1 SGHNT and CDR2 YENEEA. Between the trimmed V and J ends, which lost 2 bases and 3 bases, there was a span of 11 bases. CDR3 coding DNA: TGTGCCAGCAGCTTAACGGGCCTAGTCTACGAGCAGTACTTC. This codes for CASSLTGLVYEQYF.

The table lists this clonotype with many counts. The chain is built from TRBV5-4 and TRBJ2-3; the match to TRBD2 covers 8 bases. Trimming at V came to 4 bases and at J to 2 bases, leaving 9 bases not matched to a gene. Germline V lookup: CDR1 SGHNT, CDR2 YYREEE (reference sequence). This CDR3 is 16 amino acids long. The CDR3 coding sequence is TGTGCCAGCAGCCGAAAACAGGGACTAGTCACAGATACGCAGTATTTT. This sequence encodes CASSRKQGLVTDTQYF. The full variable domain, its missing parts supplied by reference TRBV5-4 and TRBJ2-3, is ETGVTQSPTHLIKTRGQQVTLRCSSQSGHNTVSWYQQALGQGPQFIFQYYREEENGRGNFPPRFSGLQFPNYSSELNVNALELDDSALYLCASSRKQGLVTDTQYFGPGTRLTVL.

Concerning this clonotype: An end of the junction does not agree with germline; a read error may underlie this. CDR3 DNA sequence: TGCGCCAGCAGCTCCAGCGACTCCTACGAGCCGTACTTC. Translated: CASSSSDSYEPYF. The genes are TRBV5-1 and TRBJ2-7, with D unclear. Germline V lookup: CDR1 SGHRS, CDR2 YFSETQ. The CDR3 length is 13 residues.

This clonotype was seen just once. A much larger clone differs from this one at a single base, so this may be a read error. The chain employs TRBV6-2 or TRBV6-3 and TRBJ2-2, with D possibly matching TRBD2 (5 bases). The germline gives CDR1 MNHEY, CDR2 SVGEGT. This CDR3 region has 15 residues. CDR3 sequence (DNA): TGTGCCAGCAGTCCCGACCTAGTCCCACCCGGGGAGCTGTCTTTT. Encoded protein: CASSPDLVPPGELSF.